The rows below give T cell receptor beta chains drawn from one sample of a study of PD-1 blockade in classical Hodgkin lymphoma. The table came from immunoSEQ multiplex PCR; TCRdb's copy has only in-frame clones and leaves some out. The repertoire includes about 30,000 clones, more than 80% of them detected once, and about 0.62% sits in the top ten. The sequencing here drew on CD4+ T cells from blood, taken before the fourth cycle of nivolumab. The receptors were gathered from a human donor with classical Hodgkin lymphoma. CDR3s include the opening cysteine and the closing phenylalanine or tryptophan. A D gene is named only where the DNA matches it firmly. Rows may omit the clone size; those that give it use once, few, many or a size class.

clone size	D gene	CDR3 length	J gene	V gene	CDR3 protein
.	TRBD1	14	TRBJ2-5	TRBV19	CASSRGDRDETQYF
once	TRBD1	16	TRBJ1-5	TRBV6-6	CASSYSHRGRNQPQHF
.	TRBD2	15	TRBJ2-1	TRBV5-4	CASRPTSGGYNEQFF
.	.	13	TRBJ2-2	TRBV5-1	CASSEVGTGELFF
.	.	18	TRBJ2-2	TRBV10-3	CAISELGGGGTNTGELFF
.	.	12	TRBJ2-5	TRBV4-2	CASSQVLGAQYF
.	.	15	TRBJ1-1	TRBV18	CASSPLYDTNTEAFF
.	TRBD1	15	TRBJ1-4	TRBV7-9	CASSFSTGADEKLFF
.	TRBD1	13	TRBJ1-1	TRBV7-8	CASSRTGVTEAFF
.	.	12	TRBJ1-1	TRBV7-2	CASSLVREGAFF
.	TRBD1	12	TRBJ1-2	TRBV4-2	CASSYGQVGYTF
.	.	14	TRBJ1-2	TRBV7-8	CASSFDIANYGYTF